This T cell receptor beta chain was captured in a study of cytomegalovirus exposure and HLA in healthy donors. Here immunoSEQ multiplex PCR was the method, and the copy in TCRdb shows in-frame clones only, minus some. The sample includes 90,000 to 130,000 clones, approximately 95% of them seen just once. CDR3 length: 17 residues. J gave up 1 base and V 4 bases, and 7 bases lay outside the gene matches. Germline CDR1 is SNHLY and CDR2 is FYNNEI. Remarks on this clone: Its target is not known.

Study-wide results and limits: The listing of roughly 160 TCR beta chains classed them as cytomegalovirus-associated.

The clonotype originates from a woman between 18 and 29 years old in good health and CMV-seronegative. The V call is TRBV2, the J call TRBJ2-3, with 11 bases that match TRBD2. The sequenced material came from PBMCs. CDR3 protein: CASSVSPLAGGTDTQYF. The CDR3 bases are TGTGCCAGCAGTGTTTCTCCACTAGCGGGGGGCACAGATACGCAGTATTTT.